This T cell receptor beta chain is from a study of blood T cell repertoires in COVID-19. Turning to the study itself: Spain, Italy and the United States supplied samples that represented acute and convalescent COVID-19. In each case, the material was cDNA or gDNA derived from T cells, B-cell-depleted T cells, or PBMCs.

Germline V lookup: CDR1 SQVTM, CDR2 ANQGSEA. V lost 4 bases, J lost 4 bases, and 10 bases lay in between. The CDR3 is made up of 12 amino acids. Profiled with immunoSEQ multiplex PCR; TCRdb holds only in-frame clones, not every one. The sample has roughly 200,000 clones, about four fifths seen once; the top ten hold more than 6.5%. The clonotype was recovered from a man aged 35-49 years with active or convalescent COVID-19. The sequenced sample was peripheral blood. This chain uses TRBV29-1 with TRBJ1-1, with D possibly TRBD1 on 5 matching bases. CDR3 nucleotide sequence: TGCAGCGTTGCGGGGGACCCCACTGAAGCTTTCTTT. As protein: CSVAGDPTEAFF.